These 22 T cell receptor beta chains originate from one sample sequenced in a study of cytomegalovirus exposure and HLA in healthy donors. The primer mix had 60 Vbeta and 13 Jbeta primers. The repertoire was sequenced with immunoSEQ multiplex PCR; TCRdb's copy has only in-frame clones and lacks some. The profile covers about 43,000 clones, with 51% appearing a single time and about 6.3% taken by the ten largest. Sequences were obtained from PBMCs. The receptors come from a man aged 55 to 70 in good health and CMV-seronegative.

Points on this clone: The junction and the germline gene differ at one end; a read error may be behind it. V is TRBV2 and J is TRBJ1-5, with TRBD1 matching 7 bases. The CDR3 has 15 residues. CDR1 is SNHLY and CDR2 is FYNNEI in the germline V gene. CDR3 sequence reads: CASREGDSDNQPQHF. The CDR3 region has the DNA TGTGCCAGCAGAGAAGGGGACAGTGACAATCAGCCCCAGCATTTT.

The chain recombines TRBV6-1 with TRBJ1-1, with D perhaps TRBD1 (5 bases). Germline V gene lookup returns CDR1 MNHNS and CDR2 SASEGT. The CDR3 runs 13 residues. Trimming removed 6 bases at V and 1 base at J, with 9 bases between. The CDR3 coding sequence is TGTGCCAGCAGCGCCGACAGGAACACTGAAGCTTTCTTT. Its translation is CASSADRNTEAFF.

The V call is TRBV5-1, the J call TRBJ2-7; 8 nucleotides line up with TRBD2. V lost 2 bases to trimming and J lost 1 base; unmatched junction nucleotides: 5. CDR1 is SGHRS, CDR2 YFSETQ, per germline. CDR3 length: 15 residues. Here the CDR3 DNA reads TGCGCCAGCAGCTTCCGCGGGGGGCTATCCTACGAGCAGTACTTC. Its protein is CASSFRGGLSYEQYF.

The chain recombines TRBV5-6 with TRBJ1-1, with D perhaps matching TRBD1 (5 bases). V was pared by 4 bases and J by 5 bases, with 9 bases between. The length of the CDR3 is 12 residues. Germline V gene data show CDR1 as SGHDT and CDR2 as YYEEEE. DNA of the CDR3: TGTGCCAGCAGCCATCGACAGACTGAAGCTTTCTTT. This gives the protein CASSHRQTEAFF. The entire variable domain, with the rest obtained from reference TRBV5-6 and TRBJ1-1, is as follows: DAGVTQSPTHLIKTRGQQVTLRCSPKSGHDTVSWYQQALGQGPQFIFQYYEEEERQRGNFPDRFSGHQFPNYSSELNVNALLLGDSALYLCASSHRQTEAFFGQGTRLTVV.

This clone was seen once. The V gene is TRBV7-2, the J gene TRBJ2-7, with a weak D call TRBD1 (6 bases). Germline CDR1 is SGHTA and CDR2 is FQGNSA. The CDR3 is 14 amino acids. With 4 bases removed from V and 2 bases from J, the gap between germline ends came to 12 bases. As DNA, the CDR3 is TGTGCCAGCAGCTCTCAGGGGATCCCCTACGAGCAGTACTTC. It is translated as CASSSQGIPYEQYF.

The chain uses TRBV9 and TRBJ1-5; 8 bases agree with TRBD1. Germline assignment: CDR1 SGDLS and CDR2 YYNGEE. This CDR3 spans 15 amino acids. The J segment lost 4 bases and the V segment lost 3 bases, leaving 6 bases of the junction unmatched. The CDR3 bases are TGTGCCAGCAGCGGACCGGGACAGGCAAATCAGCCCCAGCATTTT. The encoded protein is CASSGPGQANQPQHF. Drawing the rest from reference TRBV9 and TRBJ1-5, the complete variable domain is DSGVTQTPKHLITATGQRVTLRCSPRSGDLSVYWYQQSLDQGLQFLIQYYNGEERAKGNILERFSAQQFPDLHSELNLSSLELGDSALYFCASSGPGQANQPQHFGDGTRLSIL.

This sequence joins TRBV9 and TRBJ2-1, with TRBD2 as a possible D gene (6 bases). CDR3 size: 15 residues. Per the germline V gene, CDR1 is SGDLS and CDR2 is YYNGEE. Trimming shortened V by 1 base and J by 3 bases, and 11 bases separated the two germline ends. CDR3 in amino acids: CASSVSQDYYNEQFF. The DNA for the CDR3 is TGTGCCAGCAGCGTATCGCAGGACTACTACAATGAGCAGTTCTTC.

The rearrangement joins TRBV28 to TRBJ2-3; 13 nucleotides line up with TRBD2. The CDR3 extends over 15 amino acids. With 7 bases clipped from V and 7 bases from J, the junction kept 8 bases outside the gene matches. Germline V gene data show CDR1 as MDHEN and CDR2 as SYDVKM. This CDR3 is CASIRTSGRMNTQYF. CDR3 coding DNA: TGTGCCAGCATCCGGACTAGCGGGAGAATGAATACGCAGTATTTT.

This clone occurred once. The J gene is TRBJ2-2, the V gene TRBV6-1; 9 bases are shared with TRBD1. The V and J ends lost 6 bases and 7 bases, in that order; junction bases with no gene match: 6. Germline CDR1 and CDR2: MNHNS and SASEGT. The CDR3 is 14 amino acids. DNA for the CDR3: TGTGCCAGCAGCCGCACAGGGGGCGTCGGGGAGCTGTTTTTT. Encoded protein: CASSRTGGVGELFF.

This chain joins TRBV2 and TRBJ1-5; TRBD1 agrees at 7 bases. With 6 bases clipped from V and 3 bases from J, the junction kept 2 bases outside the gene matches. Germline CDR1 SNHLY, CDR2 FYNNEI. The CDR3 extends over 13 amino acids. DNA for the CDR3: TGTGCCAGCAGGGGACAGTCCAATCAGCCCCAGCATTTT. Amino acids: CASRGQSNQPQHF.

Only one count was recorded for this clone. The rearrangement uses TRBV7-8 and TRBJ1-4; maybe TRBD1 (6 bases). The CDR3 is 13 residues long. Germline values: CDR1 SGHVS, CDR2 FQNEAQ. V was cut by 0 bases and J by 10 bases, with 9 bases left in between. The CDR3 region has the DNA TGTGCCAGCAGCTTAGCTCCAGGGGTAAAACTGTTTTTT. Encoded protein: CASSLAPGVKLFF. Looking up the rest from reference TRBV7-8 and TRBJ1-4 gives the full variable domain: GAGVSQSPRYKVAKRGQDVALRCDPISGHVSLFWYQQALGQGPEFLTYFQNEAQLDKSGLPSDRFFAERPEGSVSTLKIQRTQQEDSAVYLCASSLAPGVKLFFGSGTQLSVL.

V usage is TRBV28 and J usage is TRBJ2-7, with 10 bases lining up with TRBD1. After removal of 3 bases from V and 2 bases from J, the junction contained 7 bases not matched to a gene. The length of the CDR3 is 16 residues. CDR1 and CDR2 from the germline V gene are MDHEN and SYDVKM. CDR3 nucleotide sequence: TGTGCCAGCAGTTTGGAAGGGACAGGGGATGCCTACGAGCAGTACTTC. The encoded protein is CASSLEGTGDAYEQYF.

The chain recombines TRBV4-2 with TRBJ2-1; 8 bases line up with TRBD1. V shed 2 bases, J shed 10 bases, and the junction held 16 bases outside the gene matches. The CDR3 totals 17 residues. CDR1 is LGHNA, CDR2 YNFKEQ, per germline. The CDR3 bases are TGTGCCAGCAGCCAACCACAGGGGGTAGAAGGGGTCAGGGAGCAGTTCTTC. Amino acid sequence: CASSQPQGVEGVREQFF.

The chain is built from TRBV5-1 and TRBJ2-1, with TRBD1 matching over 7 bases. The V gene end was trimmed by 6 bases and the J gene end by 0 bases; junction bases not matched to a gene: 3. In germline, CDR1 is SGHRS, CDR2 YFSETQ. The CDR3 sequence is 14 residues long. The CDR3 loop reads CASTDRVSYNEQFF. CDR3 DNA sequence: TGCGCCAGCACCGACAGGGTCTCCTACAATGAGCAGTTCTTC.

This chain joins TRBV9 and TRBJ1-2; D call uncertain. This CDR3 is 16 amino acids long. Germline CDR1 SGDLS, CDR2 YYNGEE. The germline V and J ends were trimmed by 7 bases and 8 bases, with 27 bases remaining between them. CDR3 sequence reads: CASYRSSYRGGKGYTF. CDR3 in DNA: TGTGCCAGCTACCGGTCCTCCTACCGGGGAGGAAAGGGCTACACCTTC. The entire variable domain, with the rest obtained from reference TRBV9 and TRBJ1-2, is as follows: DSGVTQTPKHLITATGQRVTLRCSPRSGDLSVYWYQQSLDQGLQFLIQYYNGEERAKGNILERFSAQQFPDLHSELNLSSLELGDSALYFCASYRSSYRGGKGYTFGSGTRLTVV.

The chain combines TRBV7-7 with TRBJ2-5, with 15 nucleotides matching TRBD2. Germline trimming cut 5 bases from V and 4 bases from J; bases unmatched to any gene: 2. This CDR3 contains 15 residues. The germline gives CDR1 SSHAT, CDR2 FNYEAQ (reference sequence). CDR3 residues: CASSPGLAGGETQYF. The CDR3 region has the DNA TGTGCCAGCAGCCCGGGACTAGCGGGAGGAGAGACCCAGTACTTC. Variable domain in full (rest from reference TRBV7-7 and TRBJ2-5): GAGVSQSPRYKVTKRGQDVTLRCDPISSHATLYWYQQALGQGPEFLTYFNYEAQPDKSGLPSDRFSAERPEGSISTLTIQRTEQRDSAMYRCASSPGLAGGETQYFGPGTRLLVL.

This clone has just a few counts. V gene TRBV2 combines with J gene TRBJ1-5, with a tentative D call TRBD1 (5 bases). Trimming cost V 7 bases and J 3 bases, with 22 bases left between them. The CDR3 contains 17 residues. Germline CDR1 and CDR2: SNHLY and FYNNEI. For the CDR3, the DNA is TGTGCCAGCACATTTCGGGGGAAGGGGTTGGTCAATCAGCCCCAGCATTTT. It encodes CASTFRGKGLVNQPQHF. The full variable domain, in which reference TRBV2 and TRBJ1-5 provide the parts outside the CDR3, is EPEVTQTPSHQVTQMGQEVILRCVPISNHLYFYWYRQILGQKVEFLVSFYNNEISEKSEIFDDQFSVERPDGSNFTLKIRSTKLEDSAMYFCASTFRGKGLVNQPQHFGDGTRLSIL.

The chain is built from TRBV27 and TRBJ1-2; D is perhaps TRBD1 (6 bases). This CDR3 region has 14 residues. Trimming took off 6 bases at V and 8 bases at J, with 19 bases between the two ends. Germline loops: CDR1 MNHEY, CDR2 SMNVEV (reference sequence). CDR3 bases: TGTGCCAGCAGCGGACACGGGGCAGGGGAGGGCTACACCTTC. Amino acids: CASSGHGAGEGYTF.

This clone was counted only a few times. The J gene is TRBJ2-5, the V gene TRBV28; 9 nucleotides line up with TRBD2. Germline loops: CDR1 MDHEN, CDR2 SYDVKM. Unmatched junction bases numbered 5, after V lost 1 base and J lost 2 bases. The CDR3 is 16 residues long. The chain's CDR3 is CASSLSRLAEQETQYF. CDR3 nucleotide sequence: TGTGCCAGCAGTTTATCCCGACTAGCGGAGCAAGAGACCCAGTACTTC.

The chain joins TRBV18 to TRBJ1-1; D is uncertain. Looked up from germline, CDR1 is KGHSH and CDR2 is LQKENI. The CDR3 covers 13 residues. Trimming stripped 5 bases from V and 1 base from J, with 8 bases between. CDR3 amino acids: CASSSSENTEAFF. CDR3 DNA sequence: TGTGCCAGCTCATCCTCAGAGAACACTGAAGCTTTCTTT.

The chain joins TRBV7-6 to TRBJ1-3, with no clear D. Trimming removed 8 bases at V and 0 bases at J, with 5 bases between. The CDR3 is 12 amino acids. Germline assignment: CDR1 SGHVS and CDR2 FNYEAQ. CDR3 bases: TGTGCCAGCGCACACTCTGGAAACACCATATATTTT. It yields the protein CASAHSGNTIYF.

The rearrangement links TRBV10-2 to TRBJ1-1, with D perhaps matching TRBD1 (6 bases). Germline values: CDR1 WSHSY, CDR2 SAAADI. The CDR3 consists of 14 residues. V lost 5 bases and J lost 3, with 13 bases in between. The CDR3 reads CASSQQGGYTEAFF. CDR3 nucleotides: TGCGCCAGCAGTCAACAGGGTGGGTACACTGAAGCTTTCTTT.